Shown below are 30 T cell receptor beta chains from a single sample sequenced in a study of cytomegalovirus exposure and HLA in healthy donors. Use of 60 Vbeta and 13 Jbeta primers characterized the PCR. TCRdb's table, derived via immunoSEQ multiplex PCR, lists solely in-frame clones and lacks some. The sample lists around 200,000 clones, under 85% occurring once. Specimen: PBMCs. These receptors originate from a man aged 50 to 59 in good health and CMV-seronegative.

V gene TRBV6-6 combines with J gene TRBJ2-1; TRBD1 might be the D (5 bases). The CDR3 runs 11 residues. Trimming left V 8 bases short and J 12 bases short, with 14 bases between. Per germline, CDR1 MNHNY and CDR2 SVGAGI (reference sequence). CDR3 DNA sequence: TGTGCCAGCGGGAACGGAAGGGGGCAGTTCTTC. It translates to CASGNGRGQFF.

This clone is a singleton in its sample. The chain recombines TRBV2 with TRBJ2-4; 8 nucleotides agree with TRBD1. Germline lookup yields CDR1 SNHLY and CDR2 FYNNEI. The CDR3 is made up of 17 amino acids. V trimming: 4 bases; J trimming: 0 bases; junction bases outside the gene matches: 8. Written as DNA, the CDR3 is TGTGCCAGCAGTGTAAAAACAGGGGGGCTAGCCAAAAACATTCAGTACTTC. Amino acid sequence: CASSVKTGGLAKNIQYF.

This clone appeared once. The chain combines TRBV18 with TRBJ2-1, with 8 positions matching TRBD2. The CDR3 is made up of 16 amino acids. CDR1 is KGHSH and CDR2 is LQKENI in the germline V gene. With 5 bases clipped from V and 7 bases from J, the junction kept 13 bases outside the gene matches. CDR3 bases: TGTGCCAGCTCAGCAAACCAAAGAGCGGGAGAGAATGAGCAGTTCTTC. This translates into CASSANQRAGENEQFF.

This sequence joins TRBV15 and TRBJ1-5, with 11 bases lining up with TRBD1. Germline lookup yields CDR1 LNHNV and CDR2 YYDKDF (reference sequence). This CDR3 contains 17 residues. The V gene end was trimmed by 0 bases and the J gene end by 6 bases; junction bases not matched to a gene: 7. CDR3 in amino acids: CATSRDRGQGASQPQHF. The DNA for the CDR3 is TGTGCCACCAGCAGAGACCGCGGACAGGGGGCGAGTCAGCCCCAGCATTTT.

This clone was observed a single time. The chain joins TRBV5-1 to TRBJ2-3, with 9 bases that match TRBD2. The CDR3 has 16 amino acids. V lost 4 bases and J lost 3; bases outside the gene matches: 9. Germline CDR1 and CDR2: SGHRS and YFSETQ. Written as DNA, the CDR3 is TGCGCCAGCAGCCTATTAGCGGGAGTAGGTACAGATACGCAGTATTTT. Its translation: CASSLLAGVGTDTQYF.

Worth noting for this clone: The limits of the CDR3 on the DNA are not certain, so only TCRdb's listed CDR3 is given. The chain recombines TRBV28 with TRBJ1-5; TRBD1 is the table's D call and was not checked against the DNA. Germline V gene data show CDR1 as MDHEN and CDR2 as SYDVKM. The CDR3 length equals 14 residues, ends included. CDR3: CASSFGPGGQPQHF.

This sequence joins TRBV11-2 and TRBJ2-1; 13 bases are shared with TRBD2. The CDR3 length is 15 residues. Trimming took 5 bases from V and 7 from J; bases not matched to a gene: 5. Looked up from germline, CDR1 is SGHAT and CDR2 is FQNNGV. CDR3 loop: CASSPRTSGSNEQFF. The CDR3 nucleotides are TGTGCCAGCAGCCCGCGGACTAGCGGGAGTAATGAGCAGTTCTTC.

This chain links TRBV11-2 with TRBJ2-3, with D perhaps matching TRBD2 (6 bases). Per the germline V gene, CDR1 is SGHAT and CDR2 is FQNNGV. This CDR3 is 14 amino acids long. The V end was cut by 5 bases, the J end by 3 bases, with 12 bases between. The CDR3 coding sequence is TGTGCCAGCAGCCCCAGACTAGAAACAGATACGCAGTATTTT. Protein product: CASSPRLETDTQYF.

CDR3 sequence reads: CASSQYGLDWGQYF. CDR3 in DNA: TGCGCCAGCAGCCAATACGGATTGGACTGGGGGCAGTACTTC. This sequence joins TRBV5-1 and TRBJ2-7; weak D call: TRBD2 (5 bases). This CDR3 is 14 amino acids long. Germline-derived CDR1 and CDR2 are SGHRS and YFSETQ. V lost 4 bases, J lost 9 bases, and 20 bases lay in between. Full variable domain (rest looked up from reference TRBV5-1 and TRBJ2-7): KAGVTQTPRYLIKTRGQQVTLSCSPISGHRSVSWYQQTPGQGLQFLFEYFSETQRNKGNFPGRFSGRQFSNSRSEMNVSTLELGDSALYLCASSQYGLDWGQYFGPGTRLTVT.

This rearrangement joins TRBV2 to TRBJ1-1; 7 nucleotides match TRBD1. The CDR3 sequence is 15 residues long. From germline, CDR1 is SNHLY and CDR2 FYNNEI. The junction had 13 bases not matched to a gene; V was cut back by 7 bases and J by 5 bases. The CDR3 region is CASISGGVTQTEAFF. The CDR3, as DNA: TGTGCCAGCATCTCAGGGGGTGTGACACAAACTGAAGCTTTCTTT.

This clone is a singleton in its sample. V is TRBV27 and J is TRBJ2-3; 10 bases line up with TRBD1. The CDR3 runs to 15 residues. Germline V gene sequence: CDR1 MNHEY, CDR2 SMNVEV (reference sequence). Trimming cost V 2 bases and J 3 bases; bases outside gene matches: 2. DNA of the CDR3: TGTGCCAGCAGTTTAGACAGGGGGCGGACAGATACGCAGTATTTT. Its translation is CASSLDRGRTDTQYF.

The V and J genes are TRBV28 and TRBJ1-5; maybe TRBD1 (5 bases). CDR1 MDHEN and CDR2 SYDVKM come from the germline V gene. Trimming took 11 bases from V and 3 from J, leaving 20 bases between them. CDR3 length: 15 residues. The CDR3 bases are TGTGCCGGAAAACAGGCTCTGGGAACCAATCAGCCCCAGCATTTT. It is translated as CAGKQALGTNQPQHF.

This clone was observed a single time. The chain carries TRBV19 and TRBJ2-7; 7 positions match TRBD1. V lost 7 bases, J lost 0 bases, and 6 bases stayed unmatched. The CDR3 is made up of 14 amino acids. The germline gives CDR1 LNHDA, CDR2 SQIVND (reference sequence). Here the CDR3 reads CASKARTGSYEQYF. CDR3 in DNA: TGTGCCAGTAAAGCCCGGACAGGCTCCTACGAGCAGTACTTC. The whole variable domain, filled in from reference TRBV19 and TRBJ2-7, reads DGGITQSPKYLFRKEGQNVTLSCEQNLNHDAMYWYRQDPGQGLRLIYYSQIVNDFQKGDIAEGYSVSREKKESFPLTVTSAQKNPTAFYLCASKARTGSYEQYFGPGTRLTVT.

In nucleotides, the CDR3 is TGTGCCAGCAGTGGACAGGGATCCTCCTACGAGCAGTACTTC. Translating gives CASSGQGSSYEQYF. The chain combines TRBV25-1 with TRBJ2-7, with 7 bases identical to TRBD1. The CDR3 is 14 residues long. V shed 4 bases and J 0 bases; nucleotides not matched to a gene: 3. Germline CDR1 MGHDK, CDR2 SYGVNS.

In nucleotides, the CDR3 is TGTGCCAGCAGTGAGTATAGCGGGAGCCCCTACGAGCAGTACTTC. Protein sequence: CASSEYSGSPYEQYF. This chain connects TRBV6-4 to TRBJ2-7, with 9 bases aligning to TRBD2. The V gene's germline CDR1 is MRHNA and CDR2 SNTAGT. The V gene end was trimmed by 3 bases and the J gene end by 2 bases; junction bases not matched to a gene: 5. CDR3 length: 15 residues.

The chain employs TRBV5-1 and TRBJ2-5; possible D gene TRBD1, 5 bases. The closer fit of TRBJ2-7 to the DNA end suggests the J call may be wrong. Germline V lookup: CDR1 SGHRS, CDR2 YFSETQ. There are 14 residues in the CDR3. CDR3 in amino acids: CASSLGLSSYEQYF. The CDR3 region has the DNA TGCGCCAGCAGCCTGGGGCTTAGCTCCTACGAGCAGTACTTC.

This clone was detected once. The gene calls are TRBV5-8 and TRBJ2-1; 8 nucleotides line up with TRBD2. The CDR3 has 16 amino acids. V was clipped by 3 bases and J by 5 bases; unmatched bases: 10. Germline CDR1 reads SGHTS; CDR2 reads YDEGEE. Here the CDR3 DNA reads TGTGCCAGCAGCTACACAACTAGCGGCGAAAACAATGAGCAGTTCTTC. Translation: CASSYTTSGENNEQFF. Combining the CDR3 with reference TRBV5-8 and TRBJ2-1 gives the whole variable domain EAGVTQSPTHLIKTRGQQATLRCSPISGHTSVYWYQQALGLGLQFLLWYDEGEERNRGNFPPRFSGRQFPNYSSELNVNALELEDSALYLCASSYTTSGENNEQFFGPGTRLTVL.

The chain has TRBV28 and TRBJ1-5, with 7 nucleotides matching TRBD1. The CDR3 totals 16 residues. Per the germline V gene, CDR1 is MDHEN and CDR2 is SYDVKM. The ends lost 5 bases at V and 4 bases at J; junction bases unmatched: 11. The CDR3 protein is CASSDRAQGGNQPQHF. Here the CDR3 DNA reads TGTGCCAGCAGTGACAGGGCGCAAGGGGGAAATCAGCCCCAGCATTTT.

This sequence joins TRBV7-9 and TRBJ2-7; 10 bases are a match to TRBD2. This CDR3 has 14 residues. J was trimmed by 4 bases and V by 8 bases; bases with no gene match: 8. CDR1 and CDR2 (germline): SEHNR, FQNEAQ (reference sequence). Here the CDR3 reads CASGSSGSGYEQYF. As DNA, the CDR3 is TGTGCCAGCGGATCTAGCGGGAGTGGGTACGAGCAGTACTTC.

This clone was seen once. CDR3 bases: TGTGCCAGCAACTCACAGACTTGCAGGACTTTGCAGTACTTC. As protein: CASNSQTCRTLQYF. The J gene is TRBJ2-7, the V gene TRBV21-1; TRBD2 was called by the table and not checked on the DNA. TRBV21-1 has pseudogene status. The CDR3 has 14 amino acids.

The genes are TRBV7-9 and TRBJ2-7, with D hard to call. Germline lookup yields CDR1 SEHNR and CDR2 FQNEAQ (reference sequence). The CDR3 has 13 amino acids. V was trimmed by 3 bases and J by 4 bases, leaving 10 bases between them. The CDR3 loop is CASSFPGPYEQYF. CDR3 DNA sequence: TGTGCCAGCAGCTTCCCTGGCCCGTACGAGCAGTACTTC.

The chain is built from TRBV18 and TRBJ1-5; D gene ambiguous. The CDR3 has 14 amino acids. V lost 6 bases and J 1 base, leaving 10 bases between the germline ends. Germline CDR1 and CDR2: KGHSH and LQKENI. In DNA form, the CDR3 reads TGTGCCAGCTCCCCCGGGGTAAGCAATCAGCCCCAGCATTTT. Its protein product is CASSPGVSNQPQHF.

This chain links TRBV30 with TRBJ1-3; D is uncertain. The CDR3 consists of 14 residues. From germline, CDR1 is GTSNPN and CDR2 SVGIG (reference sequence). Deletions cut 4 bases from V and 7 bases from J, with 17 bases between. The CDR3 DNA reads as TGTGCCTGGATTAAGGGAGATTTTTTTAACACCATATATTTT. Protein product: CAWIKGDFFNTIYF. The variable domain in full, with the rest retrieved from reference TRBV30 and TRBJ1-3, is SQTIHQWPATLVQPVGSPLSLECTVEGTSNPNLYWYRQAAGRGLQLLFYSVGIGQISSEVPQNLSASRPQDRQFILSSKKLLLSDSGFYLCAWIKGDFFNTIYFGEGSWLTVV.

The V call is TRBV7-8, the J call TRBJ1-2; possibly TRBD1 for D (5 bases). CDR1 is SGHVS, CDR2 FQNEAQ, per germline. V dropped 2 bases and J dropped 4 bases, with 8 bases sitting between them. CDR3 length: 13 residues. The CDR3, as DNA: TGTGCCAGCAGCTTAAGGGGTTTCTATGGCTACACCTTC. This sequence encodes CASSLRGFYGYTF. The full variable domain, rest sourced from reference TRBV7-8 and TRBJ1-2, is GAGVSQSPRYKVAKRGQDVALRCDPISGHVSLFWYQQALGQGPEFLTYFQNEAQLDKSGLPSDRFFAERPEGSVSTLKIQRTQQEDSAVYLCASSLRGFYGYTFGSGTRLTVV.

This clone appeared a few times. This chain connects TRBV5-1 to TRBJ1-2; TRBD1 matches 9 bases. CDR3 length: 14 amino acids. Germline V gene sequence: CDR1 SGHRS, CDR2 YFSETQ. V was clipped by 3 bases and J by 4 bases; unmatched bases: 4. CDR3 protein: CASSSGQGVYGYTF. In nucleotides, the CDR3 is TGCGCCAGCAGCTCGGGACAGGGAGTCTATGGCTACACCTTC.

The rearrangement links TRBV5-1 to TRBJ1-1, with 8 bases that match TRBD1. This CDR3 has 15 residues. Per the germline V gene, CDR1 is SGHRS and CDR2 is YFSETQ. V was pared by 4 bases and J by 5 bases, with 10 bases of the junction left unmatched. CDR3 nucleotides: TGCGCCAGCAGCCAATCCCAGGGGGCGCGGACTGAAGCTTTCTTT. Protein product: CASSQSQGARTEAFF.

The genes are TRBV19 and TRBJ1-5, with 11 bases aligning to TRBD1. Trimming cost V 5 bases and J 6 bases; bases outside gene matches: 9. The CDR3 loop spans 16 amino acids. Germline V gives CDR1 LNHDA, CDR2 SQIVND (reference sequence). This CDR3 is CASSGTRTGGRQPQHF. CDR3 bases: TGTGCCAGTAGTGGGACTCGGACAGGGGGCCGTCAGCCCCAGCATTTT.

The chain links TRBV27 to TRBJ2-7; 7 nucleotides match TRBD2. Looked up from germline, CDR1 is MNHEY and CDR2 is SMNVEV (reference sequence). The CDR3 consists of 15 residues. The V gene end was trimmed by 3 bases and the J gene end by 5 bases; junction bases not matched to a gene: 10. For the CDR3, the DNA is TGTGCCAGCAGTTTCGCGGGGCTCCGGGGGGACGAGCAGTACTTC. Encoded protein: CASSFAGLRGDEQYF.

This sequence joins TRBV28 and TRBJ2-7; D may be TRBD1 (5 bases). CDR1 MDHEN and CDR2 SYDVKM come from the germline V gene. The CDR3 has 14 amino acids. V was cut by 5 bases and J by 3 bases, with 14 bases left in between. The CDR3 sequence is CASSETVLIYEQYF. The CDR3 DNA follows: TGTGCCAGCAGTGAGACAGTACTTATCTACGAGCAGTACTTC.

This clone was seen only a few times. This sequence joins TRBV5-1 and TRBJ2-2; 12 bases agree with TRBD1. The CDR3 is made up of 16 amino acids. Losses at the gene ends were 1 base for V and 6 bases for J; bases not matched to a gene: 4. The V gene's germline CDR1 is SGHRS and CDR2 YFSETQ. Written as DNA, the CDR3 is TGCGCCAGCAGCTTGAGGGACAGGGGGCTACCCGGGGAGCTGTTTTTT. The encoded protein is CASSLRDRGLPGELFF. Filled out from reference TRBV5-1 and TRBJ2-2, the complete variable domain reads KAGVTQTPRYLIKTRGQQVTLSCSPISGHRSVSWYQQTPGQGLQFLFEYFSETQRNKGNFPGRFSGRQFSNSRSEMNVSTLELGDSALYLCASSLRDRGLPGELFFGEGSRLTVL.